The 23 T cell receptor beta chains below all came from one sample that was sequenced in a study of control samples from healthy donors and cancer patients. The method was immunoSEQ multiplex PCR; TCRdb's version includes in-frame clones alone and lacks a portion of them. The table shows some 130,000 clones, with around 92% occurring only once. The sequenced material came from blood. The receptors were sampled from a woman aged 50 to 60 in good health.

This sequence joins TRBV6-5 and TRBJ2-7; 10 bases are shared with TRBD1. The J segment lost 0 bases and the V segment lost 5 bases, leaving 1 base of the junction unmatched. Germline CDR1 reads MNHEY; CDR2 reads SVGAGI. The CDR3 runs to 14 residues. The DNA for the CDR3 is TGTGCCAGCAGTCGACAGGGGGCCTCCTACGAGCAGTACTTC. It codes for CASSRQGASYEQYF.

The chain recombines TRBV5-8 with TRBJ2-3; no reliable D call. The CDR3 runs to 12 residues. V was shortened by 2 bases and J by 4 bases, with 5 bases between the two germline ends. Germline assignment: CDR1 SGHTS and CDR2 YDEGEE. This CDR3 reads CASSFAPDTQYF. CDR3 sequence (DNA): TGTGCCAGCAGCTTTGCGCCAGATACGCAGTATTTT.

The chain is built from TRBV5-4 and TRBJ1-1, with D possibly matching TRBD1 (5 bases). Germline loops: CDR1 SGHNT, CDR2 YYREEE (reference sequence). There are 15 residues in the CDR3. V was clipped by 0 bases and J by 1 base, with 10 bases between them. CDR3 protein: CASSLAAQGNTEAFF. The CDR3, as DNA: TGTGCCAGCAGCTTGGCCGCGCAGGGGAACACTGAAGCTTTCTTT. Based on the CDR3 plus reference TRBV5-4 and TRBJ1-1, the full variable domain is ETGVTQSPTHLIKTRGQQVTLRCSSQSGHNTVSWYQQALGQGPQFIFQYYREEENGRGNFPPRFSGLQFPNYSSELNVNALELDDSALYLCASSLAAQGNTEAFFGQGTRLTVV.

Only one count was recorded for this clone. The V call is TRBV24-1, the J call TRBJ2-3; D may match TRBD1 or TRBD2 (5 bases each). The ends were cut back, 10 bases at V and 2 bases at J, with 15 bases in the middle. The CDR3 spans 14 residues. CDR1 KGHDR and CDR2 SFDVKD come from the germline V gene. In nucleotides, the CDR3 is TGTGCCACGGGGAGCAGGGCACACACAGATACGCAGTATTTT. Translating it yields CATGSRAHTDTQYF.

The chain recombines TRBV21-1 with TRBJ1-2; the table's D call TRBD1 went unverified against the DNA. TRBV21-1 counts as a pseudogene. This CDR3 comprises 13 residues. CDR3 loop: CASPRFGCYGYTF. The CDR3 nucleotides read TGTGCCAGCCCCAGGTTTGGATGCTATGGCTACACCTTC.

The V call is TRBV19, the J call TRBJ2-7; TRBD1 might be the D (5 bases). This CDR3 comprises 11 residues. CDR1 is LNHDA, CDR2 SQIVND, per germline (reference sequence). Trimming took off 6 bases at V and 4 bases at J, with 7 bases between the two ends. The CDR3: CASRSGYEQYF. For the CDR3, the DNA is TGTGCCAGTAGGTCAGGGTACGAGCAGTACTTC. Full variable domain (remainder filled in from reference TRBV19 and TRBJ2-7): DGGITQSPKYLFRKEGQNVTLSCEQNLNHDAMYWYRQDPGQGLRLIYYSQIVNDFQKGDIAEGYSVSREKKESFPLTVTSAQKNPTAFYLCASRSGYEQYFGPGTRLTVT.

V and J are TRBV6-5 and TRBJ2-7; 10 bases line up with TRBD2. Per germline, CDR1 MNHEY and CDR2 SVGAGI. The junction had 7 bases not matched to a gene; V was cut back by 6 bases and J by 2 bases. CDR3 length: 15 residues. The CDR3 region is CASSPLAGTAYEQYF. DNA of the CDR3: TGTGCCAGCAGCCCACTAGCGGGAACGGCCTACGAGCAGTACTTC.

The genes are TRBV27 and TRBJ1-1; 7 positions match TRBD1. This CDR3 has 16 amino acids. Trimming at V came to 3 bases and at J to 1 base, leaving 8 bases not matched to a gene. Germline V gene lookup returns CDR1 MNHEY and CDR2 SMNVEV (reference sequence). The CDR3 reads CASSFLGTAQNTEAFF. CDR3 sequence (DNA): TGTGCCAGCAGTTTTCTCGGGACAGCCCAGAACACTGAAGCTTTCTTT.

This clone is a singleton in its sample. The rearrangement links TRBV10-3 to TRBJ2-7, with 12 bases lining up with TRBD2. CDR3 length equals 14 residues. Looked up from germline, CDR1 is ENHRY and CDR2 is SYGVKD. J lost 6 bases, V lost 8 bases, and 8 bases had no gene match. Here the CDR3 reads CAISGTSGSPEQYF. The CDR3 bases are TGTGCCATCTCCGGGACTAGCGGGTCCCCCGAGCAGTACTTC.

The rearrangement links TRBV20-1 to TRBJ2-7; D is possibly TRBD1 (6 bases). This CDR3 comprises 11 residues. V was clipped by 0 bases and J by 12 bases, with 12 bases between them. The V gene's germline CDR1 is DFQATT and CDR2 SNEGSKA (reference sequence). The CDR3 bases are TGCAGTGCTAGAGACTACAGGGATGCGTACTTC. It translates to CSARDYRDAYF.

V and J are TRBV5-4 and TRBJ1-6; 7 bases fit TRBD1. Germline loops: CDR1 SGHNT, CDR2 YYREEE (reference sequence). The length of the CDR3 is 17 residues. The V and J ends lost 1 base and 9 bases, in that order; junction bases with no gene match: 13. The CDR3 is CASSLRPGRGTVSPLHF. The CDR3 region has the DNA TGTGCCAGCAGCTTGAGACCGGGCAGGGGGACGGTTTCACCCCTCCACTTT.

This chain uses TRBV4-1 with TRBJ1-1, with D possibly matching TRBD1 (6 bases). V was trimmed by 1 base and J by 1 base, leaving 16 bases between them. The germline V gene has CDR1 MGHRA and CDR2 YSYEKL. The CDR3 has 17 amino acids. CDR3 sequence (DNA): TGCGCCAGCAGCCAAGGCCCCCTAGGGGGACAGAACACTGAAGCTTTCTTT. Amino acid sequence: CASSQGPLGGQNTEAFF.

The V and J genes are TRBV4-2 and TRBJ1-6; 7 bases are a match to TRBD1. The junction had 9 bases not matched to a gene; V was cut back by 0 bases and J by 10 bases. The CDR3 is made up of 16 amino acids. Germline values: CDR1 LGHNA, CDR2 YNFKEQ. The CDR3 spells CASSQEGDRVGSPLHF. CDR3 coding DNA: TGTGCCAGCAGCCAAGAAGGCGACAGGGTGGGCTCACCCCTCCACTTT.

V usage is TRBV5-1 and J usage is TRBJ2-7; D is unclear. V was trimmed by 4 bases and J by 3 bases, leaving 11 bases between them. Germline CDR1 and CDR2: SGHRS and YFSETQ. This CDR3 contains 13 residues. The CDR3 DNA reads TGCGCCAGCAGCCTCACAGAGAACTACGAGCAGTACTTC. Protein product: CASSLTENYEQYF.

The rearrangement links TRBV6-1 to TRBJ2-7; 10 nucleotides line up with TRBD1. V dropped 2 bases and J dropped 5; count of bases not matched to a gene: 6. The CDR3 spans 15 residues. CDR1 and CDR2 (germline): MNHNS, SASEGT. The CDR3 protein is CASSERDRGADEQYF. The CDR3 DNA follows: TGTGCCAGCAGTGAACGGGACAGGGGAGCCGACGAGCAGTACTTC.

This sequence joins TRBV24-1 and TRBJ2-2, with TRBD1 identical over 10 bases. J lost 4 bases, V lost 4 bases, and 5 bases had no gene match. Germline V lookup: CDR1 KGHDR, CDR2 SFDVKD. The CDR3 runs to 16 residues. In DNA form, the CDR3 reads TGTGCCACCAGTGACTCCGGGACAGGGGTCACCGGGGAGCTGTTTTTT. As protein: CATSDSGTGVTGELFF.

This clone was found once. The rearrangement links TRBV19 to TRBJ1-3; D remains unclear. Trimming pared 5 bases from V and 4 bases from J, leaving 9 bases between. The V gene's germline CDR1 is LNHDA and CDR2 SQIVND (reference sequence). The CDR3 spans 13 residues. DNA for the CDR3: TGTGCCAGTAGTTCCGACCCCGGAAACACCATATATTTT. This translates into CASSSDPGNTIYF.

The chain recombines TRBV19 with TRBJ2-7, with 14 bases lining up with TRBD2. J gave up 5 bases and V 6 bases, and 12 bases lay outside the gene matches. The CDR3 is 17 residues long. Per the germline V gene, CDR1 is LNHDA and CDR2 is SQIVND (reference sequence). The CDR3 coding sequence is TGTGCCAGTAGCCGAGGACTAGCGGGGGGTAAAGGGGACGAGCAGTACTTC. Protein sequence: CASSRGLAGGKGDEQYF.

V and J are TRBV5-8 and TRBJ2-3, with 7 bases matching TRBD1. The length of the CDR3 is 16 residues. J lost 0 bases, V lost 4 bases, and 8 bases had no gene match. Germline CDR1 is SGHTS and CDR2 is YDEGEE. The CDR3 DNA reads TGTGCCAGCAGCCCGGGGACAGTAGTTAGCACAGATACGCAGTATTTT. It codes for CASSPGTVVSTDTQYF.

The rearrangement uses TRBV2 and TRBJ2-3; D is possibly TRBD1 or TRBD2 (6 bases each). Trimming took 4 bases from V and 2 from J, leaving 13 bases between them. The germline V gene encodes CDR1 SNHLY and CDR2 FYNNEI. The CDR3 sequence is 15 residues long. For the CDR3, the DNA is TGTGCCAGCAGTGGGCTAGGGGGGTACACAGATACGCAGTATTTT. Its protein is CASSGLGGYTDTQYF.

The chain joins TRBV5-4 to TRBJ1-1; TRBD1 is a possible D gene (5 bases). Germline V lookup: CDR1 SGHNT, CDR2 YYREEE (reference sequence). This CDR3 spans 13 amino acids. Trimming shortened V by 4 bases and J by 1 base, and 8 bases separated the two germline ends. CDR3 nucleotide sequence: TGTGCCAGCAGCCTAACAGGGAACACTGAAGCTTTCTTT. This sequence encodes CASSLTGNTEAFF. The complete variable domain, with remaining parts taken from reference TRBV5-4 and TRBJ1-1, reads ETGVTQSPTHLIKTRGQQVTLRCSSQSGHNTVSWYQQALGQGPQFIFQYYREEENGRGNFPPRFSGLQFPNYSSELNVNALELDDSALYLCASSLTGNTEAFFGQGTRLTVV.

The genes are TRBV19 and TRBJ1-1; weak D call: TRBD1 (6 bases). Trimming shortened V by 7 bases and J by 2 bases, and 17 bases separated the two germline ends. Germline V gene data show CDR1 as LNHDA and CDR2 as SQIVND (reference sequence). The CDR3 consists of 15 residues. The CDR3 nucleotides are TGTGCCAGTACGGAGGGGGGGATTCTTAACACTGAAGCTTTCTTT. Its protein is CASTEGGILNTEAFF.

This clone was detected a few times. DNA for the CDR3: TGTGCCAGCAGTCCGCTCGGACAGGGGAGGCAAAACGAGCAGTACTTC. As protein: CASSPLGQGRQNEQYF. The genes are TRBV28 and TRBJ2-7; 9 bases are shared with TRBD1. CDR3 length: 16 amino acids. The ends lost 5 bases at V and 5 bases at J; junction bases unmatched: 13. Germline CDR1 and CDR2: MDHEN and SYDVKM.